This record looks at one T cell receptor beta chain sequence and its context. Its antigen has not been determined. Per-base qualities were not stored, and no clone one base away is much larger. These data belong to a study of T-cell reconstitution after alpha-beta-depleted transplantation in children (dated by TCRdb to 2015 to 2016). Study-wide context: The study quantitatively tracked T-cell immune reconstitution after TCRalphabeta/CD19-depleted allogeneic hematopoietic cell transplantation in children using TCR repertoire profiling.

On the study overall, not on this receptor specifically: About two months after transplant, the apparently early recovery of alphabetaT-cell counts reportedly depended on just several hundred clones that had expanded rapidly and came from non-depleted graft cells. Over subsequent months, a decline in hyperexpanded clone frequencies was noted, and after one year, T-cell counts and TCRbeta diversity were mostly ascribed to newly produced T cells. In some patients, the high TCRbeta diversity seen at day 60 was put down to recipient T cells and intrathymic progenitors that had survived conditioning.

The CDR3, cysteine through phenylalanine, is 15 amino acids long. Here the CDR3 DNA is all that survives: 45 bases in frame from base 1. Via the germline V gene, CDR1 is SNHLY and CDR2 FYNNEI. V was cut back by 1 base and J by 0 bases, leaving a gap of 7 bases between them. Library creation used PCR. The sequencing machine was an Illumina HiSeq 2500. Molecular barcoding was employed in the preparation of TCR libraries, with unique molecular identifiers being used to normalize TCRbeta repertoire quantification. TCRdb ran its own pipeline on the public reads, namely fastp trimming at Q25 and MiXCR clone calling, and kept in-frame beta chains. Under each unique CDR3 protein, matching rows form one entry showing the most common genes and DNA. The sample yields around 210,000 distinct CDR3 sequences; approximately 6.3% were counted once. About 6% of the sample goes to the ten largest clones. The treatment or condition label on this specimen signifies: allogeneic hematopoietic cell transplantation with graft depleted of TCRalphabeta T cells and CD19 B cells. The children who served as transplant recipients had been given grafts of TCRalphabeta/CD19-depleted allogeneic hematopoietic cells.

The sequence is built from TRBV2 and TRBJ1-3; no D gene is confidently identified. This sequence originates from a boy aged 2 to 10 with acute lymphoblastic leukemia, due to receive a stem cell transplant. The source material was PBMCs, sampled before TCRalphabeta/CD19-depleted stem cell transplant. The encoded CDR3 is CASSEGRSSGNTIYF. In nucleotide form, the sequence is TGTGCCAGCAGTGAAGGTAGAAGCTCTGGAAACACCATATATTTT.